This T cell receptor (beta chain) comes out of a study of CD8+ T cells in alopecia areata. At the level of the study: Those treated were given oral tofacitinib at 5 to 10 mg twice daily.

The CDR3 consists of 13 residues. From germline, CDR1 is SGHVS and CDR2 FQNEAQ. Trimming pared 3 bases from V and 3 bases from J, leaving 9 bases between. This clone was observed a handful of times. Its antigen remains unidentified. Regarding treatment: oral pan-JAK inhibitor, 5-10 mg twice daily. After isolation, RNA underwent reverse transcription to generate cDNA as the sequencing template. The table came from immunoSEQ multiplex PCR; TCRdb's copy has only in-frame clones and leaves some out. This sample has a few hundred thousand clones, with around two fifths found just once. Findings and limits, study-wide: Tofacitinib delivered significant drops in scalp clonality and in expanded CD8+ clones among the top 100.

The J gene is TRBJ2-7, the V gene TRBV7-8; D is uncertain. The TCR comes from a human donor with alopecia areata. This sample comprised CD4+ T cells sorted from blood, obtained between weeks 30 and 35, from a patient treated with tofacitinib. The DNA of the CDR3 is TGTGCCAGCAGCTTTCGCCTAGGCTACGAGCAGTACTTC. Translation: CASSFRLGYEQYF.